These T cell receptor beta chains were read from a single sample in a study of CD8 T cells in Susac syndrome. Using its own MiXCR run on the immunoSEQ multiplex PCR reads, TCRdb lists one record per CDR3 protein. The repertoire includes about 150,000 distinct CDR3 sequences, around 95% of them detected once, and 0.15% sits in the top ten. Specimen: CD8+ T cells from PBMCs. The receptors shown here come from a human donor with multiple sclerosis. The conserved cysteine and the conserved F or W are not part of the CDR3 here. For some rows the clone size is stated as once, few or many, or as a class when expanded; others skip it.

clone size: .
V gene: TRBV7-2
J gene: TRBJ1-6
CDR3 protein: ASTLSDSPLH

clone size: .
V gene: TRBV27
J gene: TRBJ2-1
CDR3 protein: ASSPTGFGYNEQF

clone size: .
V gene: TRBV19
J gene: TRBJ1-5
CDR3 protein: ASSPSGGSNQPQH

clone size: .
V gene: TRBV4-1
J gene: TRBJ2-2
CDR3 protein: ASSQVVPGTGELF

clone size: .
V gene: TRBV7-2
J gene: TRBJ2-1
CDR3 protein: ASSLVPGGRGQF

clone size: .
V gene: TRBV3-1
J gene: TRBJ2-7
CDR3 protein: ASSPFGGGEQY

clone size: .
V gene: TRBV30
J gene: TRBJ1-1
CDR3 protein: AHGQPEAF

clone size: .
V gene: TRBV19
J gene: TRBJ2-7
CDR3 protein: ASSIEGDPYEQY

clone size: .
V gene: TRBV20-1
J gene: TRBJ2-2
CDR3 protein: SARDKTGGTGELF

clone size: .
V gene: TRBV27
J gene: .
CDR3 protein: ASSRGGGNQPQY

clone size: .
V gene: TRBV4-2
J gene: TRBJ2-5
CDR3 protein: ASSQEGRSGETQY

clone size: .
V gene: TRBV11-2
J gene: TRBJ1-6
CDR3 protein: ASSLGPRPPLH

clone size: .
V gene: TRBV3-1
J gene: TRBJ2-1
CDR3 protein: ASSQDTSGGRNEQF

clone size: once
V gene: TRBV7-9
J gene: TRBJ2-5
CDR3 protein: ASSLPRTGIETQY

clone size: .
V gene: TRBV27
J gene: TRBJ2-2
CDR3 protein: ASSFRDWYGELF

clone size: .
V gene: TRBV15
J gene: TRBJ2-1
CDR3 protein: ATSRDLPAGGNDEQF

clone size: .
V gene: TRBV30
J gene: TRBJ2-4
CDR3 protein: AWSDPTILAKNIQY

clone size: .
V gene: TRBV30
J gene: TRBJ2-3
CDR3 protein: AGGQGFTSTDTQY

clone size: .
V gene: TRBV7-9
J gene: TRBJ1-2
CDR3 protein: ASSHGSFGYT

clone size: .
V gene: TRBV2
J gene: TRBJ2-1
CDR3 protein: ASSDGESYNEQF

clone size: .
V gene: TRBV27
J gene: TRBJ2-1
CDR3 protein: ASSWGRGNEQF

clone size: .
V gene: TRBV15
J gene: TRBJ2-6
CDR3 protein: ATSERAARANVLT

clone size: .
V gene: TRBV11-2
J gene: TRBJ2-5
CDR3 protein: ASSARDLAGGQH

clone size: .
V gene: TRBV13
J gene: TRBJ1-1
CDR3 protein: ASSLGLVMNTEAF

clone size: .
V gene: TRBV20-1
J gene: TRBJ2-7
CDR3 protein: SARDVSSGGPHRSYEQY

clone size: .
V gene: TRBV18
J gene: TRBJ1-1
CDR3 protein: ASSPEGWTEAF

clone size: .
V gene: TRBV3-1
J gene: TRBJ1-1
CDR3 protein: ASSQETGTEAF

clone size: few
V gene: TRBV29-1
J gene: TRBJ2-3
CDR3 protein: SVDGSRQHRPSTDTQY

clone size: .
V gene: TRBV3-1
J gene: TRBJ1-5
CDR3 protein: ASSPAGRGLIGYQPQH

clone size: .
V gene: TRBV5-1
J gene: TRBJ1-2
CDR3 protein: ASSLADGTYGYT

clone size: .
V gene: TRBV27
J gene: TRBJ1-2
CDR3 protein: ASSPPAGYGYT

clone size: .
V gene: TRBV23-1
J gene: TRBJ1-5
CDR3 protein: ASSRTKPQH

clone size: .
V gene: TRBV29-1
J gene: TRBJ1-5
CDR3 protein: SVSGTESNQPQH

clone size: few
V gene: TRBV6-5
J gene: TRBJ1-5
CDR3 protein: ASSQYSNQPQH

clone size: .
V gene: TRBV3-1
J gene: TRBJ2-3
CDR3 protein: ASSQNYRGSEGDTQY

clone size: few
V gene: TRBV25-1
J gene: TRBJ1-2
CDR3 protein: ASLGQTYGYT

clone size: .
V gene: TRBV7-9
J gene: TRBJ2-2
CDR3 protein: ASSAPTLPTGELF

clone size: .
V gene: TRBV29-1
J gene: TRBJ1-1
CDR3 protein: SVALETGGIAEAF

clone size: .
V gene: TRBV29-1
J gene: TRBJ2-1
CDR3 protein: SVLPGGRWYNEQF

clone size: .
V gene: TRBV20-1
J gene: TRBJ1-1
CDR3 protein: SARDSAGHTEAF

clone size: .
V gene: TRBV2
J gene: TRBJ2-1
CDR3 protein: ASSEAAAYNEQF

clone size: once
V gene: TRBV11-2
J gene: TRBJ2-7
CDR3 protein: ASSRVLAEPYEQY

clone size: .
V gene: TRBV11-1
J gene: TRBJ2-7
CDR3 protein: ASSPRQGTFYEQY

clone size: .
V gene: TRBV19
J gene: TRBJ1-1
CDR3 protein: ASSASNTEAF

clone size: .
V gene: TRBV19
J gene: TRBJ1-2
CDR3 protein: AGSGNNYGYT

clone size: .
V gene: TRBV12-3/TRBV12-4
J gene: TRBJ2-1
CDR3 protein: ASSEVLNEQF

clone size: .
V gene: TRBV6-6
J gene: TRBJ2-1
CDR3 protein: ASSYARSYNEQF

clone size: .
V gene: TRBV5-1
J gene: TRBJ2-2
CDR3 protein: ASSLTLTGELF

clone size: .
V gene: TRBV20-1
J gene: TRBJ2-1
CDR3 protein: SARSTERGLGNEQF

clone size: .
V gene: TRBV19
J gene: TRBJ1-1
CDR3 protein: ATRPWGMNTEAF

clone size: .
V gene: TRBV6-5
J gene: TRBJ2-3
CDR3 protein: ASSYGGTDTQY

clone size: .
V gene: TRBV5-4
J gene: TRBJ2-1
CDR3 protein: ASSWTGGGNEQF

clone size: .
V gene: TRBV30
J gene: TRBJ1-1
CDR3 protein: AWSVGSGDTEAF

clone size: .
V gene: TRBV15
J gene: TRBJ2-2
CDR3 protein: ATSSPDVTNTGELF

clone size: .
V gene: TRBV13
J gene: TRBJ2-5
CDR3 protein: ASSSMGLQETQY

clone size: .
V gene: TRBV13
J gene: TRBJ2-7
CDR3 protein: ASSLGHGGLRY

clone size: .
V gene: TRBV27
J gene: TRBJ2-5
CDR3 protein: ASSLSIVGYQETQY